The text below deals with one TCR beta chain. What it binds is not known. TCRdb's table, derived via immunoSEQ multiplex PCR, lists solely in-frame clones and lacks some. The sample includes 150,000 or so clones, around 85% seen only once; the top ten take approximately 4.8%. The CDR3 is made up of 16 amino acids. Germline V gene data show CDR1 as SEHNR and CDR2 as FQNEAQ (reference sequence). Trimming left V 4 bases short and J 5 bases short, with 21 bases between. The data are from a study of lymphopenia after photon versus proton radiotherapy. Whole-study findings and limits: Photon-treated patients lost naive T cells and TCR diversity; proton-treated stayed stable.

This rearrangement joins TRBV7-9 to TRBJ2-7; a weak D match, TRBD1 (6 bases). The input for sequencing was peripheral blood, taken from a patient treated with photon-based radiotherapy. This sequence originates from a man aged 45 to 65 with gastric cancer. DNA of the CDR3: TGTGCCAGCAGCTACCGGGACACCCTAAGGATGAACGAGCAGTACTTC. Translating gives CASSYRDTLRMNEQYF.